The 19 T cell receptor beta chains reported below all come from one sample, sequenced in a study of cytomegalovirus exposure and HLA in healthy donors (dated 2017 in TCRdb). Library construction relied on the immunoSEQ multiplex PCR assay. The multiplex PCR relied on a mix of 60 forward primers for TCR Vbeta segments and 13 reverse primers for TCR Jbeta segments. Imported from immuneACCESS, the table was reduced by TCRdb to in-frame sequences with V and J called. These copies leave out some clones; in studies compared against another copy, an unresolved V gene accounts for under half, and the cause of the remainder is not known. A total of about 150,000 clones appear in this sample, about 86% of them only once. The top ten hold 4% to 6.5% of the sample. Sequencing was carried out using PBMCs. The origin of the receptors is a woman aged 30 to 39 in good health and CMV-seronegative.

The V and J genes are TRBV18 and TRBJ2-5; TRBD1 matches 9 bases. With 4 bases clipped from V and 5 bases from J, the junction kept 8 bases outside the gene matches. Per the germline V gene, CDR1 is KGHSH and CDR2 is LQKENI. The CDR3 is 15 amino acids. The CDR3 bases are TGTGCCAGCTCACTCACCGGGACAGGGAAGGAGACCCAGTACTTC. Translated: CASSLTGTGKETQYF.

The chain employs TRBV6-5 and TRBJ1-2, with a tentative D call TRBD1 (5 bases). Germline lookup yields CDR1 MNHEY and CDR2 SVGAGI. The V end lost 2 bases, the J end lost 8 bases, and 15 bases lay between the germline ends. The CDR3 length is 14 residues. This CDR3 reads CASSYTRQGGGYTF. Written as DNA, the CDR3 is TGTGCCAGCAGTTACACTCGGCAGGGTGGCGGCTACACCTTC.

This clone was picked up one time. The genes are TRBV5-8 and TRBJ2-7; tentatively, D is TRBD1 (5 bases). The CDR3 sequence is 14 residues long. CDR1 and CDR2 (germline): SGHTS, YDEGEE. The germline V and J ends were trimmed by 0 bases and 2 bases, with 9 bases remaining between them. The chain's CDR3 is CASSLVGAAYEQYF. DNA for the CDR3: TGTGCCAGCAGCTTGGTTGGGGCAGCCTACGAGCAGTACTTC.

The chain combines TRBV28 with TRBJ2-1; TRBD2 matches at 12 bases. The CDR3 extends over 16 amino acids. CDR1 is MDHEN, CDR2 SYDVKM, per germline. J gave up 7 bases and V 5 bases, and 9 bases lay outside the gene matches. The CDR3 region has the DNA TGTGCCAGCAGTGGGACTAGCGGGTTGGCAGGGAATGAGCAGTTCTTC. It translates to CASSGTSGLAGNEQFF.

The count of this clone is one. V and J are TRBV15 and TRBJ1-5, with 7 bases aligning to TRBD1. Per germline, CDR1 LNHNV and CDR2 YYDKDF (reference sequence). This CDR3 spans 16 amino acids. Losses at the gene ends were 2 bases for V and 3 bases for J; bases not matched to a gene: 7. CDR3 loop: CATSRSDRDLNQPQHF. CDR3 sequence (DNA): TGTGCCACCAGCAGATCTGACAGGGACCTCAATCAGCCCCAGCATTTT. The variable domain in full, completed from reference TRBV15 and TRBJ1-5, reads DAMVIQNPRYQVTQFGKPVTLSCSQTLNHNVMYWYQQKSSQAPKLLFHYYDKDFNNEADTPDNFQSRRPNTSFCFLDIRSPGLGDTAMYLCATSRSDRDLNQPQHFGDGTRLSIL.

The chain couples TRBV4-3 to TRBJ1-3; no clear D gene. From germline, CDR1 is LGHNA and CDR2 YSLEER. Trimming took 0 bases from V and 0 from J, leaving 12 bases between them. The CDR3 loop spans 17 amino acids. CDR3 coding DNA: TGCGCCAGCAGCCAAGATTTTCAGTGGTACTCTGGAAACACCATATATTTT. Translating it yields CASSQDFQWYSGNTIYF.

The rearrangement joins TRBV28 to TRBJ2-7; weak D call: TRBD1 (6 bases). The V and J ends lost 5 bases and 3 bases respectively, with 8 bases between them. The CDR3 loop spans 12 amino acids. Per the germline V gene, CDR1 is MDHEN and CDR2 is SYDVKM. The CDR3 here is CASSKDSYEQYF. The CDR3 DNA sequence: TGTGCCAGCAGTAAGGACAGCTACGAGCAGTACTTC.

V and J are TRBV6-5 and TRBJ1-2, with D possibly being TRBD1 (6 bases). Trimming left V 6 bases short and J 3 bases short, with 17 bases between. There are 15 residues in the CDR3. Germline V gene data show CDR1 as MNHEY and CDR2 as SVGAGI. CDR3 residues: CASSPRTDRHYGYTF. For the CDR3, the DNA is TGTGCCAGCAGCCCGCGGACAGACAGACACTATGGCTACACCTTC.

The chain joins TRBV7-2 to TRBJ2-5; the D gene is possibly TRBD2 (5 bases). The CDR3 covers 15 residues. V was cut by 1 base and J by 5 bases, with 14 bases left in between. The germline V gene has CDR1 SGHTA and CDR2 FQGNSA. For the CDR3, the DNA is TGTGCCAGCAGCTTAGGGTCCCCCCCGGGGGAGACCCAGTACTTC. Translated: CASSLGSPPGETQYF. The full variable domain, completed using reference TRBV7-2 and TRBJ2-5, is GAGVSQSPSNKVTEKGKDVELRCDPISGHTALYWYRQSLGQGLEFLIYFQGNSAPDKSGLPSDRFSAERTGGSVSTLTIQRTQQEDSAVYLCASSLGSPPGETQYFGPGTRLLVL.

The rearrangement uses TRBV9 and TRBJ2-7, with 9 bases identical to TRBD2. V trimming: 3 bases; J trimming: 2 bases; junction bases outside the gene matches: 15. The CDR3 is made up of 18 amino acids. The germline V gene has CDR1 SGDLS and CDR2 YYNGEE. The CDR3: CASSAPLRERGATYEQYF. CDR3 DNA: TGTGCCAGCAGCGCCCCTCTCAGGGAGCGGGGGGCCACCTACGAGCAGTACTTC.

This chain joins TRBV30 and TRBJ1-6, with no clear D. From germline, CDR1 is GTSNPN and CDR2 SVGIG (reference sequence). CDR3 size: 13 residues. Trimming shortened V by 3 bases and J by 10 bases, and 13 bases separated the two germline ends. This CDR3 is CAWRRASMSPLHF. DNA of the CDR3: TGTGCCTGGAGACGAGCTAGTATGTCACCCCTCCACTTT.

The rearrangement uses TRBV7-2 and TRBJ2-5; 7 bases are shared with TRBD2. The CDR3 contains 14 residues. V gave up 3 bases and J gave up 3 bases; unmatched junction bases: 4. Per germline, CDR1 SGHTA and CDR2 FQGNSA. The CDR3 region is CASSLGGGKETQYF. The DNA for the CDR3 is TGTGCCAGCAGCTTGGGGGGGGGAAAAGAGACCCAGTACTTC.

CDR3 loop: CASRLPGLAGGQSYEQYF. Written as DNA, the CDR3 is TGTGCAAGTCGCCTACCGGGACTAGCGGGAGGCCAGTCCTACGAGCAGTACTTC. The J gene is TRBJ2-7, the V gene TRBV12-2; the table's D gene call, TRBD2, was not cross checked with the DNA. TRBV12-2 represents a pseudogene. The CDR3 totals 18 residues.

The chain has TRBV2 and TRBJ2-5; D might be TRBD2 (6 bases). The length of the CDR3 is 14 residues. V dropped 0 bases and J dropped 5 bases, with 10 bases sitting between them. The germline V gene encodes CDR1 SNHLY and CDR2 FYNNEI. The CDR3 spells CASSEAGREETQYF. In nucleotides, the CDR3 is TGTGCCAGCAGTGAAGCGGGTCGGGAGGAGACCCAGTACTTC. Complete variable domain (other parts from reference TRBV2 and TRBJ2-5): EPEVTQTPSHQVTQMGQEVILRCVPISNHLYFYWYRQILGQKVEFLVSFYNNEISEKSEIFDDQFSVERPDGSNFTLKIRSTKLEDSAMYFCASSEAGREETQYFGPGTRLLVL.

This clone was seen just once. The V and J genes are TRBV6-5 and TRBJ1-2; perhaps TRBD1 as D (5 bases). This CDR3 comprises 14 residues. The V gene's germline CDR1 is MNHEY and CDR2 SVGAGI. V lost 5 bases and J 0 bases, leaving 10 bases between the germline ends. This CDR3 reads CASSGAAANYGYTF. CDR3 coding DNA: TGTGCCAGCAGTGGGGCAGCAGCTAACTATGGCTACACCTTC.

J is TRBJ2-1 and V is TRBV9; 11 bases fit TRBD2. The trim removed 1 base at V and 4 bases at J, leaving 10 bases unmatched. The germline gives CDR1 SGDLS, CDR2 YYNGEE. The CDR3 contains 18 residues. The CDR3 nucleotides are TGTGCCAGCAGCGTAAGTCGACGACTAGCGGGGAGATACAATGAGCAGTTCTTC. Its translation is CASSVSRRLAGRYNEQFF.

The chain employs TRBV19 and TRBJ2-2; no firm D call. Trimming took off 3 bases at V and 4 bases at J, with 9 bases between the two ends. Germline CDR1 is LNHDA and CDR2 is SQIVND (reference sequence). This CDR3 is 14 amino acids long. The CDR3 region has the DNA TGTGCCAGTAGTATGTATGACTTCACCGGGGAGCTGTTTTTT. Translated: CASSMYDFTGELFF.

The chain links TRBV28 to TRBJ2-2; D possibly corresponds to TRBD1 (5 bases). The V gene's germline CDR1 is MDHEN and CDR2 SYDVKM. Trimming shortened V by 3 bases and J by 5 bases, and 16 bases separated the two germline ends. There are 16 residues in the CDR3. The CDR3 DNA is TGTGCCAGCAGTTTTTTGTCCAGGGTAGAGACCGGGGAGCTGTTTTTT. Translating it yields CASSFLSRVETGELFF.

CDR3 region: CASSPGGLAYTDTQYF. The CDR3 DNA follows: TGTGCCAGCAGCCCTGGCGGACTAGCCTACACAGATACGCAGTATTTT. The V and J genes are TRBV5-6 and TRBJ2-3; 8 bases are a match to TRBD2. Per germline, CDR1 SGHDT and CDR2 YYEEEE. This CDR3 spans 16 amino acids. J lost 2 bases, V lost 4 bases, and 9 bases had no gene match.